The 2 T cell receptor beta chains below all came from one sample that was sequenced in a study of blood T cell repertoires in COVID-19. The repertoire was sequenced with immunoSEQ multiplex PCR; TCRdb's copy has only in-frame clones and lacks some. This table has 87,000 or so clones, over 75% appearing once. The specimen was peripheral blood. The source of these receptors is an older woman with acute or convalescent COVID-19.

This sequence joins TRBV7-3 and TRBJ1-1; 9 nucleotides match TRBD1. CDR3 length: 17 amino acids. The junction had 8 bases not matched to a gene; V was cut back by 2 bases and J by 1 base. Germline CDR1 reads SGHTA; CDR2 reads FQGTGA. CDR3 residues: CASSLGGQGIGNTEAFF. As DNA, the CDR3 is TGTGCCAGCAGCTTAGGGGGACAGGGCATCGGGAACACTGAAGCTTTCTTT.

The chain is built from TRBV5-1 and TRBJ1-6; TRBD1 is a possible D gene (6 bases). Trimming removed 4 bases at V and 7 bases at J, with 12 bases between. The CDR3 contains 14 residues. From germline, CDR1 is SGHRS and CDR2 YFSETQ. Here the CDR3 DNA reads TGCGCCAGCAGCGAGGACAGAAAGAATTCACCCCTCCACTTT. This gives the protein CASSEDRKNSPLHF.